What follows are 20 T cell receptor beta chains derived from one specimen sequenced in a study of control samples from healthy donors and cancer patients. Method: immunoSEQ multiplex PCR; TCRdb's copy keeps in-frame clones and lacks some. The data contain tens of thousands of clones, around nine tenths of them seen just once; the ten biggest clones take up under 2%. The source material was PBMCs. These TCRs come from a woman aged 60-75 years with head and neck cancer.

V is TRBV2 and J is TRBJ2-7; 7 nucleotides agree with TRBD1. Germline lookup yields CDR1 SNHLY and CDR2 FYNNEI. The CDR3 extends over 14 amino acids. V was pared by 7 bases and J by 3 bases, with 9 bases of the junction left unmatched. Here the CDR3 DNA reads TGTGCCAGCACTAAAGGGGGCGCGATCTACGAGCAGTACTTC. It specifies CASTKGGAIYEQYF.

The V gene is TRBV20-1, the J gene TRBJ1-5, with D possibly being TRBD1 (5 bases). CDR3 size: 11 residues. CDR1 is DFQATT and CDR2 is SNEGSKA in the germline V gene (reference sequence). V dropped 6 bases and J dropped 5 bases, with 8 bases sitting between them. The CDR3 spells CSALGDQPQHF. The DNA for the CDR3 is TGCAGTGCCTTGGGGGATCAGCCCCAGCATTTT.

The chain employs TRBV27 and TRBJ2-2; D is perhaps TRBD1 (6 bases). Trimming removed 2 bases from V and 0 bases from J, with 7 bases in between. The CDR3 has 15 amino acids. In germline, CDR1 is MNHEY, CDR2 SMNVEV (reference sequence). CDR3 amino acids: CASSLGTTNTGELFF. CDR3 DNA sequence: TGTGCCAGCAGTTTAGGGACAACGAACACCGGGGAGCTGTTTTTT.

The chain carries TRBV7-9 and TRBJ2-3, with D hard to call. CDR3 size: 15 residues. The germline V gene has CDR1 SEHNR and CDR2 FQNEAQ (reference sequence). V was clipped by 2 bases and J by 6 bases, with 15 bases between them. This CDR3 is CASSLQTTSGDTQYF. The CDR3 nucleotides read TGTGCCAGCAGCTTACAGACGACATCTGGTGATACGCAGTATTTT.

This sequence joins TRBV28 and TRBJ1-6, with 10 positions matching TRBD1. After removal of 6 bases from V and 7 bases from J, the junction contained 9 bases not matched to a gene. The germline V gene encodes CDR1 MDHEN and CDR2 SYDVKM. The CDR3 runs to 16 residues. CDR3 loop: CASSSWDRGRNSPLHF. CDR3 coding DNA: TGTGCCAGCAGCTCCTGGGACAGGGGTAGGAATTCACCCCTCCACTTT.

V is TRBV18 and J is TRBJ1-1; D remains ambiguous. V was trimmed by 5 bases and J by 11 bases, leaving 15 bases between them. Germline lookup yields CDR1 KGHSH and CDR2 LQKENI. The CDR3 is 12 residues long. The CDR3, as DNA: TGTGCCAGCTCATTCTTACGTGGAGAGGCTTTCTTT. It is translated as CASSFLRGEAFF.

This clone has a single count. The CDR3 sequence is CASSSEGAKGGFDTQYF. The CDR3 coding sequence is TGTGCCAGCAGCTCCGAAGGGGCAAAAGGGGGTTTTGATACGCAGTATTTT. The rearrangement uses TRBV7-9 and TRBJ2-3; D might be TRBD1 (6 bases). The CDR3 extends over 17 amino acids. Germline V CDR1 and CDR2: SEHNR, FQNEAQ (reference sequence). Trimming removed 4 bases from V and 6 bases from J, with 23 bases in between.

The chain carries TRBV5-1 and TRBJ2-7; D gene ambiguous. The CDR3 has 15 amino acids. The V end was cut by 2 bases, the J end by 4 bases, with 16 bases between. Germline values: CDR1 SGHRS, CDR2 YFSETQ. The CDR3: CASSFGHDASYEQYF. The CDR3 DNA is TGCGCCAGCAGCTTCGGGCACGATGCTAGTTACGAGCAGTACTTC.

The chain combines TRBV20-1 with TRBJ2-7, with no clear D. Trimming left V 3 bases short and J 3 bases short, with 18 bases between. Germline V CDR1 and CDR2: DFQATT, SNEGSKA (reference sequence). The CDR3 contains 15 residues. The CDR3 protein is CSASRIDYPSYEQYF. CDR3 coding DNA: TGCAGTGCTAGTAGGATTGATTATCCAAGCTACGAGCAGTACTTC.

This clone has more than one count but fewer than ten. The V call is TRBV7-3, the J call TRBJ2-5; D is unresolved. Germline V CDR1 and CDR2: SGHTA, FQGTGA. Trimming shortened V by 4 bases and J by 5 bases, and 11 bases separated the two germline ends. This CDR3 contains 13 residues. The CDR3 protein is CASSWTQGETQYF. As DNA, the CDR3 is TGTGCCAGCAGCTGGACCCAAGGGGAGACCCAGTACTTC.

The chain joins TRBV5-1 to TRBJ2-5; D is unclear. The CDR3 sequence is 15 residues long. The germline CDR1 and CDR2 sequences are SGHRS and YFSETQ. Trimming stripped 1 base from V and 1 base from J, with 11 bases between. The chain's CDR3 is CASSLPSGGQETQYF. The CDR3 DNA reads as TGCGCCAGCAGCTTGCCCTCCGGCGGCCAAGAGACCCAGTACTTC.

The V call is TRBV19, the J call TRBJ1-2; 9 positions agree with TRBD1. CDR1 and CDR2 (germline): LNHDA, SQIVND (reference sequence). J lost 8 bases, V lost 5 bases, and 12 bases had no gene match. CDR3 length equals 15 residues. DNA for the CDR3: TGTGCCAGTAGTCCTGGCGCAGGGACAGGGAGCGGCTACACCTTC. Residues: CASSPGAGTGSGYTF. Looking up the rest from reference TRBV19 and TRBJ1-2 gives the full variable domain: DGGITQSPKYLFRKEGQNVTLSCEQNLNHDAMYWYRQDPGQGLRLIYYSQIVNDFQKGDIAEGYSVSREKKESFPLTVTSAQKNPTAFYLCASSPGAGTGSGYTFGSGTRLTVV.

V and J are TRBV28 and TRBJ2-3; D is perhaps TRBD1 (5 bases). V was clipped by 7 bases and J by 4 bases, with 21 bases between them. The CDR3 consists of 16 residues. Looked up from germline, CDR1 is MDHEN and CDR2 is SYDVKM. The CDR3 DNA reads TGTGCCAGCACCAGCCTTGGGCAGGGCTTCGCAGATACGCAGTATTTT. This encodes CASTSLGQGFADTQYF. Combining the CDR3 with reference TRBV28 and TRBJ2-3 gives the whole variable domain DVKVTQSSRYLVKRTGEKVFLECVQDMDHENMFWYRQDPGLGLRLIYFSYDVKMKEKGDIPEGYSVSREKKERFSLILESASTNQTSMYLCASTSLGQGFADTQYFGPGTRLTVL.

The CDR3 DNA sequence: TGTGCCAGCATGGCGGGAGAGGGCACCGGGGAGCTGTTTTTT. This encodes CASMAGEGTGELFF. The chain has TRBV2 and TRBJ2-2; TRBD2 agrees at 7 bases. Germline V lookup: CDR1 SNHLY, CDR2 FYNNEI. The CDR3 has 14 residues. Trimming removed 7 bases from V and 4 bases from J; junction bases left unmatched: 6.

This chain uses TRBV27 with TRBJ2-7; 8 bases map to TRBD2. Germline loops: CDR1 MNHEY, CDR2 SMNVEV (reference sequence). V was clipped by 4 bases and J by 3 bases; unmatched bases: 11. The CDR3 consists of 16 residues. CDR3 amino acids: CASSSLRGGPYYEQYF. The CDR3 nucleotides are TGTGCCAGCAGTTCCCTTCGGGGGGGTCCATACTACGAGCAGTACTTC.

This chain links TRBV28 with TRBJ2-1; D call uncertain. The V end lost 2 bases, the J end lost 8 bases, and 10 bases lay between the germline ends. Per the germline V gene, CDR1 is MDHEN and CDR2 is SYDVKM. CDR3 length equals 13 residues. The DNA for the CDR3 is TGTGCCAGCAGTTTAGGGTCGGCGCATGAGCAGTTCTTC. Encoded protein: CASSLGSAHEQFF.

The CDR3, as DNA: TGCGCCAGCAGCCAAGCGGACGGCCTGTACAATGAGCAGTTCTTC. It translates to CASSQADGLYNEQFF. This chain links TRBV4-1 with TRBJ2-1, with unresolved D. Germline CDR1 is MGHRA and CDR2 is YSYEKL. There are 15 residues in the CDR3. V lost 1 base to trimming and J lost 4 bases, with 11 bases between them.

V is TRBV28 and J is TRBJ2-1; D is uncertain. V dropped 3 bases and J dropped 10 bases, with 10 bases sitting between them. From germline, CDR1 is MDHEN and CDR2 SYDVKM. The CDR3 runs 12 residues. For the CDR3, the DNA is TGTGCCAGCAGTTTCCCCGTAGGCGAGCAGTTCTTC. The encoded protein is CASSFPVGEQFF. The full variable domain, completed using reference TRBV28 and TRBJ2-1, is DVKVTQSSRYLVKRTGEKVFLECVQDMDHENMFWYRQDPGLGLRLIYFSYDVKMKEKGDIPEGYSVSREKKERFSLILESASTNQTSMYLCASSFPVGEQFFGPGTRLTVL.

J is TRBJ2-4 and V is TRBV6-5, with TRBD2 identical over 8 bases. The V gene's germline CDR1 is MNHEY and CDR2 SVGAGI. The J segment lost 0 bases and the V segment lost 4 bases, leaving 2 bases of the junction unmatched. The CDR3 length is 15 residues. The CDR3 DNA reads TGTGCCAGCAGTTCCGCGGGGGGAGCCAAAAACATTCAGTACTTC. It encodes CASSSAGGAKNIQYF.

For the CDR3, the DNA is TGTGCCAGCAGCCAACGTGACAGTTACTCCTACGAGCAGTACTTC. This translates into CASSQRDSYSYEQYF. This chain connects TRBV9 to TRBJ2-7, with a weak D call TRBD1 (5 bases). V dropped 4 bases and J dropped 0 bases, with 14 bases sitting between them. CDR3 size: 15 residues. The germline V gene has CDR1 SGDLS and CDR2 YYNGEE.